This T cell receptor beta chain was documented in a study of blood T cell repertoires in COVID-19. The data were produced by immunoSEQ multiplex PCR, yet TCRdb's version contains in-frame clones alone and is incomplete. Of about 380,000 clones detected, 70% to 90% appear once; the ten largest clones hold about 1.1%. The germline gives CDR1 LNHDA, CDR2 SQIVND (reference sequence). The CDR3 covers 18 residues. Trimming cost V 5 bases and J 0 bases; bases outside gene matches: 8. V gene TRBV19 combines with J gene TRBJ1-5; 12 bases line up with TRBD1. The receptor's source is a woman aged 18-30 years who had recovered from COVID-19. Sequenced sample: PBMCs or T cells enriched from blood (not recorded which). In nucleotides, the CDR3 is TGTGCCAGTAGTGGGACAGGGGGCTTACAGTATAGCAATCAGCCCCAGCATTTT. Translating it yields CASSGTGGLQYSNQPQHF.